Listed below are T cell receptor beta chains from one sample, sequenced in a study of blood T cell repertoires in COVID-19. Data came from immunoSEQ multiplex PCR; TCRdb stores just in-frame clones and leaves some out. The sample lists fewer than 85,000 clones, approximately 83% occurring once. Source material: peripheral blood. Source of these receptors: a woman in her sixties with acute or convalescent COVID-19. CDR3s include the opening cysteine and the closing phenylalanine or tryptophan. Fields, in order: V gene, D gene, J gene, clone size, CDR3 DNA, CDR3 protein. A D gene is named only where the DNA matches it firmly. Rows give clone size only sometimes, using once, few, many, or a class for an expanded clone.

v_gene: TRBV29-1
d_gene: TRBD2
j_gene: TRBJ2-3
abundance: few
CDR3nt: TGCAGCGTTGAAGGGGTTAGCGGGAGCACAGATACGCAGTATTTT
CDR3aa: CSVEGVSGSTDTQYF

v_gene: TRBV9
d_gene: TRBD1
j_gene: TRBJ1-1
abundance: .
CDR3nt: TGTGCCAGCAGCGGACCGGACAGGGAAGCTTTCTTT
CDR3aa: CASSGPDREAFF

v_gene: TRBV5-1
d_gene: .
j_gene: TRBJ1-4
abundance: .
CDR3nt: TGCGCCAGCAGCTTACAGGGAATTGAAAAACTGTTTTTT
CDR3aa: CASSLQGIEKLFF

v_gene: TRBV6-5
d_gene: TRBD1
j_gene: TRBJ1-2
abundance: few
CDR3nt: TGTGCCAGCACTGGGACAGGGTTCGGGTGGGGACACTACACCTTC
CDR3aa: CASTGTGFGWGHYTF

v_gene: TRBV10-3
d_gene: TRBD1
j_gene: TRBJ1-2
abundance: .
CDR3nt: TGTGCCATCAGTGAGTCTTCAACCGGGACAGACTATGGCTACACCTTC
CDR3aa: CAISESSTGTDYGYTF

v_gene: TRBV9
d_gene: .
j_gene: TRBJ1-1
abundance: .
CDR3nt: TGTGCCAGCAGCGTAGTAACTGGTATGGTGGCTTTCTTT
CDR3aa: CASSVVTGMVAFF

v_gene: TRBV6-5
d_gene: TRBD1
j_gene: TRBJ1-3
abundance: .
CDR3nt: TGTGCCAGCAGCGGACAGGGTTCAAATGGAAACACCATATATTTT
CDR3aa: CASSGQGSNGNTIYF

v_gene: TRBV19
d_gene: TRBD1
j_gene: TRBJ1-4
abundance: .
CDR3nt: TGTGCCAGTAGTATCGGGACAGGGAAGGCAACTAATGAAAAACTGTTTTTT
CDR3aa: CASSIGTGKATNEKLFF

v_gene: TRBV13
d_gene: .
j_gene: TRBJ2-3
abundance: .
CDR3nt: TGTGCCAGCAGCTTCACTGCTTCGGATACGCAGTATTTT
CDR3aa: CASSFTASDTQYF

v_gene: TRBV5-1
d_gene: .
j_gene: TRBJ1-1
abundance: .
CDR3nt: TGCGCCAGCTGCGACGACAGTTTTCGCAACACTGAAGCTTTCTTT
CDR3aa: CASCDDSFRNTEAFF

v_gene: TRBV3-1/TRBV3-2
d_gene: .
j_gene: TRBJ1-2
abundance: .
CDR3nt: TGTGCCAGCAGCCAATTAGGGGGGGCTCGGAGTAGTGGCTACACCTTC
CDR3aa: CASSQLGGARSSGYTF

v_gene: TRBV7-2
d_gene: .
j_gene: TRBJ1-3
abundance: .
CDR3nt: TGTGCCAGCAGCTCGTACTCTGGAAACACCATATATTTT
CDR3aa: CASSSYSGNTIYF

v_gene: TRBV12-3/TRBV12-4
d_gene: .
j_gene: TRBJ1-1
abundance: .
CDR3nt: TGTGCCAGCAGTTTTTCCCAGTCAGGAGCTTTCTTT
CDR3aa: CASSFSQSGAFF

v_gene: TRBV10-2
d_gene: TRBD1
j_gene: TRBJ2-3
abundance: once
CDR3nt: TGCGCCAGCAGTGAGTGGGACAGGGGAATGACCACAGATACGCAGTATTTT
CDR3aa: CASSEWDRGMTTDTQYF

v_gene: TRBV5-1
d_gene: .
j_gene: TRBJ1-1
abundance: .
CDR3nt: TGCGCCAGCCGGGACGGAGGGACTGAAGCTTTCTTT
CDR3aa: CASRDGGTEAFF

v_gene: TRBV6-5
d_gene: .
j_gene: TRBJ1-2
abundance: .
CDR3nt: TGTGCCAGCAGCATTCAGGCCCGCAACTATGGCTACACCTTC
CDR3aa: CASSIQARNYGYTF

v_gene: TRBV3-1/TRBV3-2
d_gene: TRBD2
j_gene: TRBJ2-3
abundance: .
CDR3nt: TGTGCCAGCAGCCTTGCGGGAGAGGGCACAGATACGCAGTATTTT
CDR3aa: CASSLAGEGTDTQYF

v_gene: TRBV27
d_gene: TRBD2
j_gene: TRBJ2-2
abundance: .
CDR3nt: TGTGCCAGCAGTTTAAGCAGCGGGGGGAGGACCGGGGAGCTGTTTTTT
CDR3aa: CASSLSSGGRTGELFF

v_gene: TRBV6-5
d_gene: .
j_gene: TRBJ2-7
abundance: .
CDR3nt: TGTGCCACCGGAGAACGTCCAATCTACGAGCAGTACTTC
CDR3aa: CATGERPIYEQYF

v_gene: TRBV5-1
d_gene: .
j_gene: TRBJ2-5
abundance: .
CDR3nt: TGCGCCAGCCGCCCTTCGACAGGACTGCAAGAGACCCAGTACTTC
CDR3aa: CASRPSTGLQETQYF

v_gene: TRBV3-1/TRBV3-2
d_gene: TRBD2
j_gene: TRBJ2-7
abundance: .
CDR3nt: TGTGCCAGCAGCCAACTCAACGGGAGGTACGAGCAGTACTTC
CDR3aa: CASSQLNGRYEQYF

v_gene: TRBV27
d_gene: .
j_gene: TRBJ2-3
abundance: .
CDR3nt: TGTGCCAGCAGCCCCCAAGGACTGAGCACAGATACGCAGTATTTT
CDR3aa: CASSPQGLSTDTQYF

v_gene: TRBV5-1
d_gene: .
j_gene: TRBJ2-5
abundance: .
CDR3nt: TGCGCCAGCAGCTTCCGGACACAAGAGACCCAGTACTTC
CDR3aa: CASSFRTQETQYF

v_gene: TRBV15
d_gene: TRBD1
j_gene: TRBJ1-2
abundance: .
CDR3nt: TGTGCCACCAGCAACCGACTACAGGGGACGAAATATGGCTACACCTTC
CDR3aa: CATSNRLQGTKYGYTF

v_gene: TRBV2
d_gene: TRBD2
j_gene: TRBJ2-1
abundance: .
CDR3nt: TGTGCCAGCAGAACCTCTAGCGGGAGGAGGAATGAGCAGTTCTTC
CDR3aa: CASRTSSGRRNEQFF

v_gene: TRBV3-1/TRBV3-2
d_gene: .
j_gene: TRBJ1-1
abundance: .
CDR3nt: TGTGCCAGCAGTTCTGGACAGTTTGAAGCTTTCTTT
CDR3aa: CASSSGQFEAFF

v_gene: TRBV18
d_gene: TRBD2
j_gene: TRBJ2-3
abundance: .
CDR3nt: TGTGCCAGCTCACCACCGTCTAGCGGGAAGACAGATACGCAGTATTTT
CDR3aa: CASSPPSSGKTDTQYF

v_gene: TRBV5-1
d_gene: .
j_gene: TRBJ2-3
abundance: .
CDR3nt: TGCGCCAGCCAAACGGGACACACATTGGATACGCAGTATTTT
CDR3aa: CASQTGHTLDTQYF

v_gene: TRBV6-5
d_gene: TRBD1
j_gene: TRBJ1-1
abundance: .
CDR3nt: TGTGCCAGCAGTAACCACAGGGGGCGCGGGACTGAAGCTTTCTTT
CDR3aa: CASSNHRGRGTEAFF

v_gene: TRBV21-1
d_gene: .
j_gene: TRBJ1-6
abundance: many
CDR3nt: TGTGCCAGCAGCCCGCCTCCGGGACAGGGATTAAATTCACCCCTCCACTTT
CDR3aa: CASSPPPGQGLNSPLHF

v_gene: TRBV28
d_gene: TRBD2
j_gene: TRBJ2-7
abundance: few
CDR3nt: TGTGCCAGCAGTTTGGCGGGGGGCGGATCCTACGAGCAGTACTTC
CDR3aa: CASSLAGGGSYEQYF

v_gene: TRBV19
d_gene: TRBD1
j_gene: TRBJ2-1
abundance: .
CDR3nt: TGTGCCAGTAGTATTCCAGGGGGCGCGTCCCGTGAGCAGTTCTTC
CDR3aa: CASSIPGGASREQFF

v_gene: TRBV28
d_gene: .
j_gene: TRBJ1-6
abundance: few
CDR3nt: TGTGCCAGCGGAGAAATACCCCTCCACTTT
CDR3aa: CASGEIPLHF

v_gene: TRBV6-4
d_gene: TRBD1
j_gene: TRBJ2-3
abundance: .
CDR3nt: TGTGCCAGCAGGGAAGGGGACAGGGGCGGTGGACTAGGCACAGATACGCAGTATTTT
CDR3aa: CASREGDRGGGLGTDTQYF

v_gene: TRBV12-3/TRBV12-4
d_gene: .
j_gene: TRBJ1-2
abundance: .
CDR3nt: TGTGCCAGCAGCTCTTCGGCTAACTATGGCTACACCTTC
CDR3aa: CASSSSANYGYTF

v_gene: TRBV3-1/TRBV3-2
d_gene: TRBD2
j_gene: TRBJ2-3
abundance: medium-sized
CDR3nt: TGTGCCAGCAGCCAAAGAGTGGGCGGGGGGGCGGATACGCAGTATTTT
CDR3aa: CASSQRVGGGADTQYF

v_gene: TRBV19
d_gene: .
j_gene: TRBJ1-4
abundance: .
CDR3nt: TGTGCCAGTAGTCCCGCGGGTGAAAAACTGTTTTTT
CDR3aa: CASSPAGEKLFF

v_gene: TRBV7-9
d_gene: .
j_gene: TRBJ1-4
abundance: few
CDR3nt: TGTGCCAGCAGCTTCTGGGAGACAACTAATGAAAAACTGTTTTTT
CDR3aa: CASSFWETTNEKLFF

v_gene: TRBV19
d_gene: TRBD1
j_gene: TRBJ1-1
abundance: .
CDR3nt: TGTGCCAGTTCAGAGGGCGACAGGGGGGTGAACACTGAAGCTTTCTTT
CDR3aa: CASSEGDRGVNTEAFF